This record concerns one T cell receptor (beta chain) sequence. The antigen is not known. This record comes from a study of shared clonotypes between healthy human individuals. Points from the study as a whole: Around 5% of naive CD4 clonotypes were common to a handful of donors.

Across several immunoSEQ plates, the genomic DNA of each subset was split evenly. The table came from immunoSEQ multiplex PCR; TCRdb's copy has only in-frame clones and leaves some out. Found here are some 2,400,000 clones, under 97% of them singletons; the top ten hold roughly 0.13%. Germline lookup yields CDR1 MNHNS and CDR2 SASEGT. V was clipped by 7 bases and J by 1 base, with 11 bases between them. This CDR3 has 13 amino acids. The rearrangement links TRBV6-1 to TRBJ2-7; D is ambiguous. Sequenced material: naive CD4+ T cells sorted from blood. Subset in this sample: CD45RA+ positively selected. This TCR was recovered from a man aged 18 to 35 in good health. The CDR3 DNA is TGTGCCAGCAAAAAGGACGGTTCCTACGAGCAGTACTTC. Its translation is CASKKDGSYEQYF.